The present T cell receptor (beta chain) was sequenced within a study of blood T cell repertoires in COVID-19 (dated by TCRdb to 2018 to 2020). Some background on the complete study: Collaborator samples came from the United States, Italy and Spain and covered acute and convalescent phases of COVID-19. The prospective study material was composed of cDNA or gDNA derived from T cells, B-cell-depleted T cells, or PBMCs. Deeply sampled blood TCRbeta repertoires from subjects exposed to, actively infected with, or recovered from COVID-19 were included in the dataset. A freely available public database, intended as a resource for researchers studying the immune response to SARS-CoV-2, is where the repertoires were released. Samples were obtained from the ongoing ImmuneRACE study (first 160 participants) and from 1,254 subjects provided by 6 global collaborators. A de-identified subject ID, COVID-19 status, age in years and sex were almost always included in the sample metadata. HLA class I and class II types, where available, came from metadata supplied by the sample provider rather than from assay-based typing. General conclusions and limits of the study: The amount of clinical and demographic metadata varied by source and participant and was provided uncurated.

The germline V gene gives CDR1 as LGHNA and CDR2 as YSLEER. Trimmed from V: 0 bases; trimmed from J: 7 bases; junction bases lacking a gene match: 8. Measured from the cysteine to the phenylalanine, the CDR3 is 17 residues long. Only the CDR3 DNA is retained, 51 bases long and in frame from the first base. At one collaborating source in Seattle, patients were enrolled during active infection and were followed longitudinally through the course of disease. Collaborating institutions collected whole blood in K2EDTA tubes following their own protocols. For TCRbeta analysis, collaborators shipped samples as frozen whole blood, isolated PBMCs, or DNA extracted from either of those sample types. TCRbeta CDR3 regions were amplified from genomic DNA by means of the immunoSEQ Assay, a bias-controlled multiplex PCR. Per the original workflow: The number of nucleated cells in each sample was estimated from the amplification of reference gene primers within the assay. To quantify the absolute abundance of each unique TCRbeta CDR3 rearrangement, sequence reads were collapsed and filtered. For each sample, productive Simpson clonality was calculated as the square root of Simpson's diversity index over productive rearrangements. Held by TCRdb, this immuneACCESS table contains in-frame sequences only and omits some clones. Under half of the omission traces to an unresolved V gene where checked; the cause of the rest is unknown. V and J calls and clone size come straight from that table; D and trimming were deduced from the DNA. This sample is represented by under 250,000 clones; 92% of them were singletons. About 0.8% of the sample comes from the top ten.

Of note for this clone: This clone's antigen is unknown. No clone much larger than this one lies a single base away; base qualities are absent.

Recombination connected TRBV4-3 to TRBJ2-2; the junction holds 10 bases that match TRBD2. Sequencing was done on a sample of peripheral blood. The receptor comes from a man in his fifties or sixties with COVID-19, enrolled during active disease. The DNA sequence follows: TGCGCCAGCAGCCAAGACCAGCGGGAGGGCCTGGGCGGGGAGCTGTTTTTT. Its coded protein is CASSQDQREGLGGELFF.